Presented here are 27 T cell receptor beta chains from one specimen sequenced in a study of Tregs in tolerant kidney transplant recipients. The assay was immunoSEQ multiplex PCR, and TCRdb's table has in-frame clones only and misses some. The sample totals under 40,000 clones. The source was CD8+ T cells from blood, collected before the transplant. The receptor set was obtained from a human donor who received a combined kidney and bone marrow transplant.

On this clone itself: The read finishes 3 residues shy of the CDR3 end, and the germline J gene is used to complete it. The J gene is TRBJ2-2, the V gene TRBV7-3, with D possibly matching TRBD2 (5 bases). Germline assignment: CDR1 SGHTA and CDR2 FQGTGA. The CDR3 runs to 13 residues. V was cut by 2 bases and J by 5 bases, with 6 bases left in between. The CDR3 DNA, read in part, is TGTGCCAGCAGCTTATCGGGGACCGGGGAG. Translated: CASSLSGTGE. The whole CDR3 is CASSLSGTGELFF.

As for this clone: The CDR3 end is not reached by the read, which stops 3 residues before it; the germline J gene fills it in. The chain links TRBV20-1 to TRBJ1-1, with D possibly matching TRBD1 (6 bases). The CDR3 sequence is 15 residues long. Between the trimmed V and J ends, which lost 5 bases and 1 base, there was a span of 17 bases. Germline lookup yields CDR1 DFQATT and CDR2 SNEGSKA (reference sequence). The chain's CDR3 is CSARRRGFGNTEAFF. Partial CDR3 DNA: TGCAGTGCTCGACGCAGGGGTTTTGGGAACACTGAA.

A remark on this clone: The read falls 3 residues short of the CDR3 end, and the missing part is taken from the germline J gene. The chain carries TRBV6-2 or TRBV6-3 and TRBJ1-5; D may be TRBD1 (5 bases). V dropped 6 bases and J dropped 6 bases, with 18 bases sitting between them. Germline CDR1 MNHEY, CDR2 SVGEGT. This CDR3 contains 15 residues. The DNA read from the CDR3 is TGTGCCAGCAGCCCCCGGGGGGGGTTTGGTCAGCCC. Translated, it gives CASSPRGGFGQP. The entire CDR3 is CASSPRGGFGQPQHF.

In regard to this clone: The CDR3 end is not reached by the read, which stops 3 residues before it; the germline J gene fills it in. J is TRBJ2-1 and V is TRBV19; 7 positions match TRBD2. The CDR3 totals 15 residues. The germline gives CDR1 LNHDA, CDR2 SQIVND (reference sequence). V was clipped by 2 bases and J by 4 bases; unmatched bases: 5. The sequenced part of the CDR3 DNA is TGTGCCAGTAGTATATCGGGGACTACTTACAATGAG. It is translated as CASSISGTTYNE. The whole CDR3 protein is CASSISGTTYNEQFF.

With respect to this clone: The read terminates 3 residues ahead of where the CDR3 ends, so the germline J gene completes it. The chain uses TRBV19 and TRBJ1-1; 8 bases align to TRBD1. The CDR3 length is 14 residues. Germline CDR1 and CDR2: LNHDA and SQIVND (reference sequence). V trimming: 4 bases; J trimming: 1 base; junction bases outside the gene matches: 2. The covered CDR3 bases are TGTGCCAGTAGTACAGGGACAGGGAACACTGAA. As protein: CASSTGTGNTE. The whole CDR3 sequence is CASSTGTGNTEAFF.

Worth noting for this clone: Read coverage stops 3 residues before the CDR3 terminus; the germline J gene supplies the remainder. This chain links TRBV19 with TRBJ2-1; the match to TRBD2 covers 10 bases. Losses at the gene ends were 8 bases for V and 7 bases for J; bases not matched to a gene: 5. Germline V gene lookup returns CDR1 LNHDA and CDR2 SQIVND (reference sequence). The CDR3 has 13 amino acids. The CDR3 is CASGASGSNEQFF. Incomplete CDR3 DNA: TGTGCCAGTGGGGCTAGCGGGAGTAATGAG.

As regards this clone: The read is 3 residues too short to cover the CDR3 end, so that end is filled in from the germline J gene. The chain couples TRBV29-1 to TRBJ1-2; D remains ambiguous. Trimming pared 2 bases from V and 2 bases from J, leaving 6 bases between. The V gene's germline CDR1 is SQVTM and CDR2 ANQGSEA. There are 12 residues in the CDR3. The sequenced CDR3 bases are TGCAGCGTTGAAAGAGGGAACTATGGC. It yields the protein CSVERGNYG. The whole CDR3 reads CSVERGNYGYTF.

With regard to this clone: The CDR3 end falls 3 residues outside the read, so it is completed with the germline J gene. This chain connects TRBV5-1 to TRBJ2-1; 12 bases align to TRBD2. Germline-derived CDR1 and CDR2 are SGHRS and YFSETQ. This CDR3 region has 16 residues. J was trimmed by 5 bases and V by 8 bases; bases with no gene match: 11. Partial CDR3 DNA: TGCGCCAGTCTAAAGACTAGCGGGAGCCGGGACAATGAG. Translating it yields CASLKTSGSRDNE. The entire CDR3 protein is CASLKTSGSRDNEQFF.

The CDR3 loop reads CAWHKTGAADTQYF. The sequenced CDR3 bases are TGTGCCTGGCACAAAACGGGAGCGGCAGATACG. J is TRBJ2-3 and V is TRBV30; perhaps TRBD2 as D (6 bases). The read halts 3 residues ahead of the CDR3 end, with the missing end drawn from the germline J gene. The CDR3 is made up of 14 amino acids. V gave up 5 bases and J gave up 4 bases, with 16 bases separating them. CDR1 is GTSNPN and CDR2 is SVGIG in the germline V gene (reference sequence).

As to this clone: The sequenced fragment ends 3 residues before the CDR3 boundary, so the rest is inferred from the germline J gene. This chain connects TRBV18 to TRBJ2-2, with TRBD1 matching over 7 bases. V shed 3 bases and J 4 bases; nucleotides not matched to a gene: 14. Germline values: CDR1 KGHSH, CDR2 LQKENI. The CDR3 is 18 residues long. The CDR3 sequence is CASSPSGTVQPGTGELFF. CDR3 DNA, as far as it was read: TGTGCCAGCTCACCTTCTGGGACAGTCCAGCCGGGCACCGGGGAG.

As regards this clone: Coverage ceases 3 residues before the CDR3 finishes, and the germline J gene fills in the end. The chain links TRBV6-2 or TRBV6-3 to TRBJ2-7, with 9 nucleotides matching TRBD2. The germline CDR1 and CDR2 sequences are MNHEY and SVGEGT. The CDR3 covers 17 residues. J lost 2 bases, V lost 2 bases, and 10 bases had no gene match. The CDR3 sequence: CASSYGLASGTTYEQYF. The part of the CDR3 DNA that was read is TGTGCCAGCAGTTACGGTTTGGCTAGCGGGACGACCTACGAG.

For this clone: The read terminates 3 residues before the CDR3 end, so the remaining end is supplied by the germline J gene. The V and J genes are TRBV7-2 and TRBJ2-3; D is perhaps TRBD1 (5 bases). The length of the CDR3 is 15 residues. Germline V gene data show CDR1 as SGHTA and CDR2 as FQGNSA. With 5 bases removed from V and 5 bases from J, the gap between germline ends came to 17 bases. The sequenced part of the CDR3 DNA is TGTGCCAGCAGCCACTCCTTGACAGCCCAAGATACG. Amino acids: CASSHSLTAQDT. The full CDR3 protein is CASSHSLTAQDTQYF.

About this clone itself: The read stops 3 residues short of the end of the CDR3; the missing end is completed from the germline J gene. This chain connects TRBV19 to TRBJ2-7; no firm D call. Deletions cut 7 bases from V and 1 base from J, with 14 bases between. The CDR3 totals 14 residues. Germline values: CDR1 LNHDA, CDR2 SQIVND (reference sequence). The DNA read from the CDR3 is TGTGCCAGTAAAGTGTCGGGTTCTTCCTACGAG. It encodes CASKVSGSSYE. The complete CDR3 sequence is CASKVSGSSYEQYF.

For this clone: Read data end 3 residues before the CDR3 end; the end is taken from the germline J gene. The genes are TRBV10-1 and TRBJ2-1, with a weak D call TRBD2 (5 bases). The CDR3 loop spans 13 amino acids. Germline V gene sequence: CDR1 WNHNN, CDR2 SYGVQD (reference sequence). V was pared by 8 bases and J by 5 bases, with 13 bases between. This CDR3 is CASGGPTHNEQFF. The sequenced CDR3 bases are TGCGCCAGCGGCGGGCCCACACACAATGAG.

About this clone: The read comes to an end 3 residues before the CDR3 does, leaving the germline J gene to fill in the end. The J gene is TRBJ2-1, the V gene TRBV5-4; 11 bases align to TRBD2. Germline-derived CDR1 and CDR2 are SGHNT and YYREEE (reference sequence). This CDR3 is 15 amino acids long. Trimming took 4 bases from V and 6 from J; bases not matched to a gene: 6. The sequenced CDR3 bases are TGTGCCAGCAGCCCGGGACTAGCGGAGGGCAATGAG. Its protein product is CASSPGLAEGNE. The entire CDR3 is CASSPGLAEGNEQFF.

Notes on this clone: The CDR3 is cut off 3 residues early in the read; its end comes from the germline J gene. The V gene is TRBV5-6, the J gene TRBJ2-2; no clear D gene. Per germline, CDR1 SGHDT and CDR2 YYEEEE. V was clipped by 0 bases and J by 6 bases, with 12 bases between them. The CDR3 is 15 amino acids. The sequenced part of the CDR3 DNA is TGTGCCAGCAGCTTGGGAGCCACCCCGGCCGGGGAG. It yields the protein CASSLGATPAGE. The complete CDR3 reads CASSLGATPAGELFF.

On this clone: With the read ending 3 residues before the CDR3 end, the germline J gene is used to fill in that end. J is TRBJ2-7 and V is TRBV19, with 8 bases that match TRBD2. The CDR3 has 14 amino acids. J was trimmed by 6 bases and V by 5 bases; bases with no gene match: 9. CDR1 is LNHDA and CDR2 is SQIVND in the germline V gene (reference sequence). CDR3 DNA, as far as it was read: TGTGCCAGTAGTGCCATTGGGACTAGTACCGAG. Its translation is CASSAIGTSTE. The CDR3 in full is CASSAIGTSTEQYF.

A remark on this clone: Read sequence stops 3 residues before the CDR3 end, and the germline J gene provides the missing end. The chain uses TRBV11-2 and TRBJ2-7, with no clear D. This CDR3 is 15 amino acids long. V dropped 1 base and J dropped 3 bases, with 13 bases sitting between them. CDR1 is SGHAT, CDR2 FQNNGV, per germline. The CDR3 protein is CASSLVVENFYEQYF. CDR3 DNA, as far as it was read: TGTGCCAGCAGCTTAGTAGTCGAGAACTTCTACGAG. Full variable domain (missing parts from reference TRBV11-2 and TRBJ2-7): EAGVAQSPRYKIIEKRQSVAFWCNPISGHATLYWYQQILGQGPKLLIQFQNNGVVDDSQLPKDRFSAERLKGVDSTLKIQPAKLEDSAVYLCASSLVVENFYEQYFGPGTRLTVT.

Points on this clone: The sequence runs out 3 residues before the end of the CDR3; the remainder is reconstructed from the germline J gene. J is TRBJ1-1 and V is TRBV7-9; 9 nucleotides agree with TRBD1. The germline V gene has CDR1 SEHNR and CDR2 FQNEAQ (reference sequence). The junction had 7 bases not matched to a gene; V was cut back by 5 bases and J by 3 bases. The CDR3 length is 15 residues. The part of the CDR3 DNA that was read is TGTGCCAGCAGCCCTCGGGACAGGGTAGACACTGAA. Translation gives CASSPRDRVDTE. Given in full, the CDR3 is CASSPRDRVDTEAFF.

On this clone itself: The read finishes 3 residues shy of the CDR3 end, and the germline J gene is used to complete it. The chain uses TRBV29-1 and TRBJ2-3, with a weak D call TRBD1 (6 bases). Germline-derived CDR1 and CDR2 are SQVTM and ANQGSEA. V lost 0 bases, J lost 1 base, and 17 bases lay in between. This CDR3 spans 17 amino acids. Here the CDR3 reads CSVEDQGRNLRTDTQYF. CDR3 bases read: TGCAGCGTTGAAGATCAGGGGCGTAATCTTCGCACAGATACG.

As for this clone: The read halts 3 residues ahead of the CDR3 end, with the missing end drawn from the germline J gene. J is TRBJ2-3 and V is TRBV5-6; perhaps TRBD1 as D (6 bases). The length of the CDR3 is 14 residues. Deletions cut 0 bases from V and 6 bases from J, with 11 bases between. The V gene's germline CDR1 is SGHDT and CDR2 YYEEEE. The covered CDR3 bases are TGTGCCAGCAGCTTGGCCACAGGGTCTGATACG. This codes for CASSLATGSDT. The whole CDR3 sequence reads CASSLATGSDTQYF.

As for this clone: Read data end 3 residues before the CDR3 end; the end is taken from the germline J gene. This sequence joins TRBV20-1 and TRBJ2-1; 10 nucleotides agree with TRBD2. This CDR3 region has 18 residues. Germline trimming cut 6 bases from V and 0 bases from J; bases unmatched to any gene: 14. CDR1 DFQATT and CDR2 SNEGSKA come from the germline V gene (reference sequence). The CDR3 is CSARRGTSGTSSYNEQFF. Partial CDR3 DNA: TGCAGTGCAAGACGGGGAACTAGCGGGACCAGCTCCTACAATGAG.

Points on this clone: Sequencing ends 3 residues short of the CDR3 end; the germline J gene provides the rest. The J gene is TRBJ2-1, the V gene TRBV18; D is perhaps TRBD1 (7 bases). The germline V gene encodes CDR1 KGHSH and CDR2 LQKENI. Deletions cut 4 bases from V and 2 bases from J, with 18 bases between. The CDR3 covers 17 residues. The DNA read from the CDR3 is TGTGCCAGCTCACTACTTACAGGGGAGGCTCCCTACAATGAG. It yields the protein CASSLLTGEAPYNE. The complete CDR3 sequence is CASSLLTGEAPYNEQFF.

Note on this clone: The junction does not match germline at one end; this may be a read error. The CDR3 extends 3 residues past the end of the read, so its final part is completed from the germline J gene. The chain is built from TRBV4-2 and TRBJ2-1; 7 bases line up with TRBD2. CDR3 length: 16 residues. Germline values: CDR1 LGHNA, CDR2 YNFKEQ. The CDR3 bases that were read are TGCGCCAGCAGCCAAGGTACTGGACTAGGCCAAGGTGAG. This sequence encodes CASSQGTGLGQGE. The whole CDR3 protein reads CASSQGTGLGQGEQFF.

As for this clone: The read comes to an end 3 residues before the CDR3 does, leaving the germline J gene to fill in the end. The rearrangement links TRBV20-1 to TRBJ2-1, with TRBD2 matching 10 bases. The CDR3 is 15 amino acids. Trimming removed 6 bases from V and 5 bases from J; junction bases left unmatched: 10. Germline CDR1 reads DFQATT; CDR2 reads SNEGSKA (reference sequence). The sequenced part of the CDR3 DNA is TGCAGTGCCGGACTTGTAGCGGGAGGCCACAATGAG. It yields the protein CSAGLVAGGHNE. The whole CDR3 region reads CSAGLVAGGHNEQFF.

As regards this clone: The junction departs from the called germline gene at one end, perhaps through a read error. The read is 3 residues too short to cover the CDR3 end, so that end is filled in from the germline J gene. The V and J genes are TRBV19 and TRBJ1-1, with TRBD1 as a possible D gene (5 bases). The CDR3 contains 9 residues. Looked up from germline, CDR1 is LNHDA and CDR2 is SQIVND (reference sequence). The CDR3: CPVRGVAFF. The DNA read from the CDR3 is TGCCCGGTTCGGGGGGTT.

Concerning this clone itself: The CDR3 end is not reached by the read, which stops 3 residues before it; the germline J gene fills it in. This chain joins TRBV4-1 and TRBJ1-1, with 7 bases fitting TRBD1. Germline V gives CDR1 MGHRA, CDR2 YSYEKL. The trim removed 0 bases at V and 4 bases at J, leaving 11 bases unmatched. The CDR3 extends over 17 amino acids. The CDR3 sequence: CASSQEGGRGGGTEAFF. CDR3 bases read: TGCGCCAGCAGCCAAGAAGGGGGCCGGGGGGGAGGCACTGAA.